The 7 T cell receptor beta chains below come from one sample, sequenced in a study of metastatic and nonmetastatic thyroid tumors. No treatment had been given to any patient before thyroid surgery. TCRdb reanalyzed the PCR reads via MiXCR. The sample lists some 18,000 clones; about 20% were seen once. Sequencing was carried out using tumor tissue. All receptors derive from a male donor with papillary thyroid cancer or a benign thyroid nodule (not recorded which). Some clones in this sample may be carry-over from other donors' samples.

This sequence joins TRBV7-3 and TRBJ2-3; 10 nucleotides match TRBD2. This CDR3 has 15 amino acids. The V and J ends lost 5 bases and 3 bases, in that order; junction bases with no gene match: 5. The germline gives CDR1 SGHTA, CDR2 FQGTGA. The CDR3 region has the DNA TGTGCCAGCAGCGTACTAGCGGGACCGACAGATACGCAGTATTTT. Residues: CASSVLAGPTDTQYF. The whole variable domain, filled in from reference TRBV7-3 and TRBJ2-3, reads GAGVSQTPSNKVTEKGKYVELRCDPISGHTALYWYRQSLGQGPEFLIYFQGTGAADDSGLPNDRFFAVRPEGSVSTLKIQRTERGDSAVYLCASSVLAGPTDTQYFGPGTRLTVL.

This clone came up many times. The J gene is TRBJ1-2, the V gene TRBV15; tentatively, D is TRBD1 (6 bases). Trimming removed 0 bases from V and 4 bases from J, with 15 bases in between. CDR1 is LNHNV and CDR2 is YYDKDF in the germline V gene (reference sequence). The CDR3 is 16 residues long. The CDR3 here is CATSRDQGRGSYGYTF. DNA of the CDR3: TGTGCCACCAGCAGAGATCAGGGGCGCGGGAGCTATGGCTACACCTTC. Together with reference TRBV15 and TRBJ1-2, the CDR3 gives the full variable domain: DAMVIQNPRYQVTQFGKPVTLSCSQTLNHNVMYWYQQKSSQAPKLLFHYYDKDFNNEADTPDNFQSRRPNTSFCFLDIRSPGLGDTAMYLCATSRDQGRGSYGYTFGSGTRLTVV.

The chain joins TRBV7-9 to TRBJ1-2; 7 bases align to TRBD1. Germline V lookup: CDR1 SEHNR, CDR2 FQNEAQ (reference sequence). The CDR3 has 12 amino acids. V was clipped by 7 bases and J by 5 bases; unmatched bases: 4. The CDR3 spells CASTRGGYGYTF. CDR3 coding DNA: TGTGCCAGCACCAGGGGGGGGTATGGCTACACCTTC.

This clone turned up a few times. V is TRBV27 and J is TRBJ2-7; maybe TRBD1 (5 bases). Germline-derived CDR1 and CDR2 are MNHEY and SMNVEV (reference sequence). The ends were cut back, 6 bases at V and 7 bases at J, with 19 bases in the middle. The CDR3 runs to 14 residues. In nucleotides, the CDR3 is TGTGCCAGCAGCCGCGAGTGGCAGGGCGGTGAGCAGTACTTC. Translating gives CASSREWQGGEQYF.

The chain has TRBV4-1 and TRBJ2-5; D perhaps matches TRBD1 (6 bases). Germline V gene data show CDR1 as MGHRA and CDR2 as YSYEKL. V lost 3 bases and J lost 2, with 10 bases in between. The CDR3 runs to 14 residues. CDR3 amino acids: CASSHGTSQETQYF. Here the CDR3 DNA reads TGCGCCAGCAGCCACGGGACAAGTCAAGAGACCCAGTACTTC.

V gene TRBV5-4 combines with J gene TRBJ2-3; D might be TRBD1 or TRBD2, each matching 5 bases. V dropped 0 bases and J dropped 2 bases, with 16 bases sitting between them. CDR3 length equals 17 residues. Germline V gives CDR1 SGHNT, CDR2 YYREEE (reference sequence). CDR3 sequence (DNA): TGTGCCAGCAGCTTGGCTCCCCCGGGGCCTAACACAGATACGCAGTATTTT. Amino acid sequence: CASSLAPPGPNTDTQYF.

This clone was counted at least ten times. This chain uses TRBV20-1 with TRBJ2-2; TRBD1 matches 7 bases. Germline V lookup: CDR1 DFQATT, CDR2 SNEGSKA (reference sequence). This CDR3 has 15 amino acids. Trimming cost V 3 bases and J 4 bases; bases outside gene matches: 8. CDR3 residues: CSASRSGQATGELFF. The CDR3 coding sequence is TGCAGTGCTAGTCGTTCAGGACAGGCCACCGGGGAGCTGTTTTTT.